This is a list of T cell receptor beta chains from one sample in a study of blood T cell repertoires in COVID-19. The assay was immunoSEQ multiplex PCR, and TCRdb's table has in-frame clones only and misses some. The sample includes approximately 93,000 clones, approximately 90% of them seen just once. Sample: peripheral blood. The source of these receptors is a man between 60 and 75 years old with acute or convalescent COVID-19. CDR3s include the opening cysteine and the closing phenylalanine or tryptophan. The D gene is left open where the match is weak. Some rows have no size entry. The others give once, few or many, or a class for an expanded clone.

TRBJ1-1 TRBV10-3 NA TRBD1 TGTGCCACCCGACAGGGCCCGAACACTGAAGCTTTCTTT CATRQGPNTEAFF
TRBJ1-4 TRBV18 NA NA TGTGCCAGCTCACCCCTGACAGGAAATAATGAAAAACTGTTTTTT CASSPLTGNNEKLFF
TRBJ2-2 TRBV10-3 NA NA TGTGCCATCAGTGATATGGCGGTGGGTCTCACCGGGGAGCTGTTTTTT CAISDMAVGLTGELFF
TRBJ2-3 TRBV24-1 NA NA TGTGCCACCAGTGTTCTAGATACGCAGTATTTT CATSVLDTQYF
TRBJ2-2 TRBV29-1 NA NA TGCAGCGTTGGAAGGGGCCATGACCTGAACACCGGGGAGCTGTTTTTT CSVGRGHDLNTGELFF
TRBJ2-7 TRBV5-6 NA TRBD1 TGTGCCAGCGAAGGACAGGGGGCCTACGAGCAGTACTTC CASEGQGAYEQYF
TRBJ2-1 TRBV6-5 NA TRBD1 TGTGCCAGCAGGGGACAGGGCGGCAATGAGCAGTTCTTC CASRGQGGNEQFF
TRBJ1-1 TRBV2 NA NA TGTGCCAGCAGTGAAGACAGGGTGCCCACTGAAGCTTTCTTT CASSEDRVPTEAFF
TRBJ2-7 TRBV6-5 NA TRBD2 TGTGCCAGCAAACTAGCGGGAGGCAACGAGCAGTACTTC CASKLAGGNEQYF
TRBJ1-2 TRBV27 few NA TGTGCCAGCAGGAGATCAACAGCTAACTATGGCTACACCTTC CASRRSTANYGYTF
TRBJ2-7 TRBV7-8 NA NA TGTGCCAGCAGCTTAGCGCCTCAGATTACCTACGAGCAGTACTTC CASSLAPQITYEQYF
TRBJ2-3 TRBV18 NA NA TGTGCCAGCTCACCATGGGAGCTGACAGATACGCAGTATTTT CASSPWELTDTQYF
TRBJ1-3 TRBV6-5 NA TRBD1 TGTGCCAGCGTAGACAGGGTCTCTGGAAACACCATATATTTT CASVDRVSGNTIYF
TRBJ1-6 TRBV27 NA NA TGTGCCAGCAACCTTGACTTCTCGAGCTCCTATAATTCACCCCTCCACTTT CASNLDFSSSYNSPLHF
TRBJ1-1 TRBV5-1 few NA TGCGCCAGCAGCTTGGGGCCGGGTGGGACTGAAGCTTTCTTT CASSLGPGGTEAFF
TRBJ2-2 TRBV6-5 NA NA TGTGCCACCCAGGGGCTCAACACCGGGGAGCTGTTTTTT CATQGLNTGELFF
TRBJ2-2 TRBV29-1 NA TRBD1 TGCAGCGTTGGGAGGACAGGGCGGAGTGACACCGGGGAGCTGTTTTTT CSVGRTGRSDTGELFF
TRBJ2-3 TRBV5-6 NA TRBD1 TGTGCCAGCAGCCGGGACAGGGACACAGATACGCAGTATTTT CASSRDRDTDTQYF
TRBJ2-2 TRBV7-3 NA TRBD2 TGTGCCAGCAGCTATGGGGGCCCTGCGGGGGGCAACACCGGGGAGCTGTTTTTT CASSYGGPAGGNTGELFF
TRBJ2-3 TRBV30 NA TRBD2 TGTGCCTGTCCATCGGGACTAGGGACAGATACGCAGTATTTT CACPSGLGTDTQYF
TRBJ1-1 TRBV29-1 few NA TGCAGCGTGTCGACAGGGAACACTGAAGCTTTCTTT CSVSTGNTEAFF
TRBJ2-7 TRBV5-3 NA TRBD1 TGTGCCAGAAGACCCGAGGACAGGGGAGGTGAGCAGTACTTC CARRPEDRGGEQYF
TRBJ2-3 TRBV5-1 NA TRBD2 TGCGCCAGCAGCCCCTTTCTAGCGGGGGGGCAAGATACGCAGTATTTT CASSPFLAGGQDTQYF
TRBJ2-3 TRBV14 NA TRBD2 TGTGCCAGCAGCCAAGAAGCGCAGCGGGGGGGCACCGATACGCAGTATTTT CASSQEAQRGGTDTQYF
TRBJ2-1 TRBV5-1 few TRBD1 TGCGCCAGCAGCTTGGCCCAGGGGGCTCGAAATGAGCAGTTCTTC CASSLAQGARNEQFF
TRBJ2-1 TRBV2 NA NA TGTGCCAGCAGTGATTTCCAGGGGACCTACAATGAGCAGTTCTTC CASSDFQGTYNEQFF
TRBJ1-1 TRBV19 NA TRBD1 TGTGCCAGTAGTATACAGGGGGCGGACACTGAAGCTTTCTTT CASSIQGADTEAFF
TRBJ1-6 TRBV11-2 NA NA TGTGCCAGCAGCTTCGATGGAGGGAACCATTCACCCCTCCACTTT CASSFDGGNHSPLHF
TRBJ2-7 TRBV10-1 NA NA TGCGCCAGCAGTGATAGCGGAACCTACGAGCAGTACTTC CASSDSGTYEQYF
TRBJ1-1 TRBV6-6 once NA TGTGCCAGCGGCCGGGGAATGGTGGAAGCTTTCTTT CASGRGMVEAFF
TRBJ2-7 TRBV18 NA NA TGTGCCAGCTCACCTTCTCTCGAGGGTGAGCAGTACTTC CASSPSLEGEQYF
TRBJ1-2 TRBV27 NA NA TGTGCCAGCAGTTTAACCGGGTCCCTAAATTACACCTTC CASSLTGSLNYTF
TRBJ1-4 TRBV6-1 NA TRBD1 TGTGCCAGCAGTGAAGCCCACCGGACAGGGGGCGGAATAGCAACTAATGAAAAACTGTTTTTT CASSEAHRTGGGIATNEKLFF
TRBJ2-7 TRBV11-1 NA NA TGTGCCAGCAGAGGAGTGTCCTACGAGCAGTACTTC CASRGVSYEQYF
TRBJ2-7 TRBV5-4 NA TRBD2 TGTGCCAGCAGCTTGGGGGCGGGAGGGTCCTACGAGCAGTACTTC CASSLGAGGSYEQYF
TRBJ2-1 TRBV19 NA TRBD2 TGTGCCAGTAGTAGGACTAGCGGGGGACACAATGAGCAGTTCTTC CASSRTSGGHNEQFF
TRBJ1-2 TRBV19 once TRBD1 TGTGCCAGTAGTATCACGGACAGGAACTATGGCTACACCTTC CASSITDRNYGYTF
TRBJ1-6 TRBV14 NA TRBD1 TGTGCCAGCAGCCAAGTTACAGGGGACCTTGTGAATAATTCACCCCTCCACTTT CASSQVTGDLVNNSPLHF
TRBJ2-7 TRBV7-3 NA NA TGTGCCAGCAGCTTAAGGGGGCCGGGACCCTACGAGCAGTACTTC CASSLRGPGPYEQYF
TRBJ1-2 TRBV7-9 few NA TGTGCCAGCAGCTTAGAGGCAGTTGGGAGCTATGGCTACACCTTC CASSLEAVGSYGYTF
TRBJ1-3 TRBV6-5 NA NA TGTGCCAGTTCTAACCAGGCAGACTCTGGAAACACCATATATTTT CASSNQADSGNTIYF
TRBJ2-3 TRBV24-1 NA NA TGTGCCACCAGTGATTTTGGGACTAGCACAGATACGCAGTATTTT CATSDFGTSTDTQYF
TRBJ2-1 TRBV11-3 NA TRBD2 TGTGCCAGCAGCTTAGATAGCGGGACTGAGCAGTTCTTC CASSLDSGTEQFF
TRBJ2-5 TRBV18 few NA TGTGCCAGCTCACCACCAACGAGGGTGGGGGAGACCCAGTACTTC CASSPPTRVGETQYF
TRBJ2-1 TRBV14 once TRBD2 TGTGCCAGCAGCCAACCGGGACTAGCGGGAGGTGAGCAGTTCTTC CASSQPGLAGGEQFF
TRBJ1-2 TRBV7-8 NA TRBD1 TGTGCCAGCAGCGGCGCAATCAGGGGGGCTAACTATGGCTACACCTTC CASSGAIRGANYGYTF
TRBJ2-2 TRBV9 once TRBD2 TGTGCCAGCAGCCCACTAGCGGGGAACACCGGGGAGCTGTTTTTT CASSPLAGNTGELFF
TRBJ1-2 TRBV7-9 NA TRBD1 TGTGCCAGCAGCCCTTACTCCGGGACAGCCTATGGCTACACCTTC CASSPYSGTAYGYTF
TRBJ1-2 TRBV18 NA NA TGTGCCAGCTCACCACCCGGGGTTAGTCGTTACACCTTC CASSPPGVSRYTF
TRBJ2-7 TRBV9 NA TRBD2 TGTGCCAGCAGCGTAGCGGGAGGGCACGAGCAGTACTTC CASSVAGGHEQYF
TRBJ1-1 TRBV19 NA NA TGTGCCAGTAGTATGGGGGGGGCAATCTCTGAAGCTTTCTTT CASSMGGAISEAFF
TRBJ2-5 TRBV9 NA NA TGTGCCAGTCGCCGAGGAGGAGGGATCCAAGAGACCCAGTACTTC CASRRGGGIQETQYF
TRBJ2-7 TRBV12-5 NA NA TGTGCTAGTGGGTCCAGGGCCTACGAGCAGTACTTC CASGSRAYEQYF
TRBJ1-1 TRBV24-1 NA TRBD1 TGTGCCACCAGTGATGGGACAGGGGGTACTGAAGCTTTCTTT CATSDGTGGTEAFF
TRBJ2-3 TRBV11-3 NA NA TGTGCCAGCAGTCCTCGGCCAGGTGGCACAGATACGCAGTATTTT CASSPRPGGTDTQYF
TRBJ2-2 TRBV19 once TRBD1 TGTGCCAGTAGTGACTCCGGGACAGGGAACACCGGGGAGCTGTTTTTT CASSDSGTGNTGELFF
TRBJ2-3 TRBV19 NA TRBD2 TGTGCCAGTAGCGGACTAGCGGGACCCAATACGCAGTATTTT CASSGLAGPNTQYF
TRBJ2-3 TRBV7-3 NA TRBD2 TGTGCCAGCAGCTTAAGTCGGGGGGGAACAGATACGCAGTATTTT CASSLSRGGTDTQYF
TRBJ1-2 TRBV6-5 NA NA TGTGCCAGTGTTCAAAACATAGCAAACTATGGCTACACCTTC CASVQNIANYGYTF